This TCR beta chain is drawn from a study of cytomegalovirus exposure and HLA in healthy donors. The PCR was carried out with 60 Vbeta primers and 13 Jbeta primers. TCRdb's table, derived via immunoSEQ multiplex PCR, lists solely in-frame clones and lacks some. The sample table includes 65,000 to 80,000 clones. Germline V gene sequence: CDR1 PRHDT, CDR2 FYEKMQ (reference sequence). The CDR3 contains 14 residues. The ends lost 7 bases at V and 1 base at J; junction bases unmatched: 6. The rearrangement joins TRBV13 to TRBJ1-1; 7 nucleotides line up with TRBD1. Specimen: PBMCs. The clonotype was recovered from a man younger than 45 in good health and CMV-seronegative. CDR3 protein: CASTTDRRNTEAFF. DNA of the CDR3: TGTGCCAGCACCACGGACAGGAGGAACACTGAAGCTTTCTTT. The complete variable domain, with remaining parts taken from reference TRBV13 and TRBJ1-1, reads AAGVIQSPRHLIKEKRETATLKCYPIPRHDTVYWYQQGPGQDPQFLISFYEKMQSDKGSIPDRFSAQQFSDYHSELNMSSLELGDSALYFCASTTDRRNTEAFFGQGTRLTVV.